The source of this T cell receptor beta chain is a study of cytomegalovirus exposure and HLA in healthy donors. The study's findings and limits: Later analysis suggested most CMV-associated TCR beta chains were HLA-restricted. The presence/absence work took it that sequencing depth was about the same across donors. The study designated fewer than 200 TCR beta chains cytomegalovirus-associated.

Donors likely had unrecorded immune exposures despite being nominally healthy when sampled. This CDR3 is 15 amino acids long. CDR1 is LGHNT and CDR2 is FRNRAP in the germline V gene. Losses at the gene ends were 4 bases for V and 0 bases for J; bases not matched to a gene: 3. In the case of this clone: Its specificity is unknown.

The PCR had 60 Vbeta and 13 Jbeta primers. Sequencing used immunoSEQ multiplex PCR; TCRdb keeps in-frame clones, though not all of them. The repertoire holds around 110,000 clones, with 60% to 70% as singletons. The J gene is TRBJ2-4, the V gene TRBV12-5; 7 bases are shared with TRBD1. Material: PBMCs. This TCR was recovered from a woman in her thirties or forties in good health and CMV-seropositive. CDR3 residues: CASGWGTVAKNIQYF. For the CDR3, the DNA is TGTGCTAGTGGTTGGGGGACAGTAGCCAAAAACATTCAGTACTTC.